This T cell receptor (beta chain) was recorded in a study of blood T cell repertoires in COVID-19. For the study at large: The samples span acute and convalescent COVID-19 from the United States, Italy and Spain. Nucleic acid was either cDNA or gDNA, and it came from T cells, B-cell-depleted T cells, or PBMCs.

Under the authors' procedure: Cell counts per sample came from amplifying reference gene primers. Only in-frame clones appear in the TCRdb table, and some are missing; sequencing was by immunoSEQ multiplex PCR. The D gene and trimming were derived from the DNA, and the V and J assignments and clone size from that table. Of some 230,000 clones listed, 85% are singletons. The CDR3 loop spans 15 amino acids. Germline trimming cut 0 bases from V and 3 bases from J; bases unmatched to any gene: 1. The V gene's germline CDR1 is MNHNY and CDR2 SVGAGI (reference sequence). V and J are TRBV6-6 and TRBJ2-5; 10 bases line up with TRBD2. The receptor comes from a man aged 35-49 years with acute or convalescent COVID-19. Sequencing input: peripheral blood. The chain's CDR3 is CASSYSGTSEETQYF. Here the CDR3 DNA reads TGTGCCAGCAGTTACTCCGGGACTAGCGAAGAGACCCAGTACTTC.